The source of this TCR beta chain is a study of cytomegalovirus exposure and HLA in healthy donors. This clone was recorded a few times. Its matching antigen is unknown. CDR1 MGHRA and CDR2 YSYEKL come from the germline V gene. This CDR3 region has 15 residues. The PCR used 60 Vbeta and 13 Jbeta primers. In the original workflow: Later, roughly 80 million unique TCR beta chains were counted in an analysis, and roughly 11 million of them were shared. Sequenced by immunoSEQ multiplex PCR; TCRdb stores in-frame clones only, minus some. The DNA gave D and trimming, while V, J and clone size come from that table. The sample has approximately 180,000 clones; around 75% are singletons. General study findings and limits: Reports indicate that TCR beta sequences accurately predicted the HLA-A and HLA-B alleles of most subjects.

The receptor was isolated from a woman aged 30 to 39 in good health and CMV-seronegative. V usage is TRBV4-1 and J usage is TRBJ2-5, with 8 nucleotides matching TRBD2. The end of the DNA aligns better with TRBJ2-7, so the J call may be wrong. What was sequenced was PBMCs. The CDR3, as DNA: TGCGCCAGCAGCCCCTACAGCGGGGGCCTCTACGAGCAGTACTTC. Residues: CASSPYSGGLYEQYF.